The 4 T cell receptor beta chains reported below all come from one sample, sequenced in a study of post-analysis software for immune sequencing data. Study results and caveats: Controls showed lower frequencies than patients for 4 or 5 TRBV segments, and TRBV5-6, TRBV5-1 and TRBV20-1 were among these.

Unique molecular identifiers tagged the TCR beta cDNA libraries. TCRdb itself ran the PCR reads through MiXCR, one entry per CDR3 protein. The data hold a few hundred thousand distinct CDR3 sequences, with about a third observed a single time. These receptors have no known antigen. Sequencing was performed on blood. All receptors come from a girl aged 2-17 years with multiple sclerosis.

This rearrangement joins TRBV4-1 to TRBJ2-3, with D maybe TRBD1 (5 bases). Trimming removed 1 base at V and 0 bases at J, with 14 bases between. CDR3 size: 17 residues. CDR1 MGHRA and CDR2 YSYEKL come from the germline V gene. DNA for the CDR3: TGCGCCAGCAGCCAAGTCCGGACACCCTTTAGCACAGATACGCAGTATTTT. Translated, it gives CASSQVRTPFSTDTQYF.

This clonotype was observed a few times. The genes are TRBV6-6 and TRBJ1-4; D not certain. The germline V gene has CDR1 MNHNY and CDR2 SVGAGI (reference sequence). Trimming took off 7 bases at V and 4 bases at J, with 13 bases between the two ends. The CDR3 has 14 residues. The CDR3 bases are TGTGCCAGCATCGCGGATTCGGTTAATGAAAAACTGTTTTTT. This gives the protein CASIADSVNEKLFF.

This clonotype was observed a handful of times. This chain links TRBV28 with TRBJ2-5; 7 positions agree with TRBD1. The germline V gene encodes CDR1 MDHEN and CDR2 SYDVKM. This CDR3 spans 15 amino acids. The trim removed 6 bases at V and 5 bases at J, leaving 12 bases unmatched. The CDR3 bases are TGTGCCAGCAGATGGGGACGACAGGGTTCGGAGACCCAGTACTTC. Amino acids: CASRWGRQGSETQYF.

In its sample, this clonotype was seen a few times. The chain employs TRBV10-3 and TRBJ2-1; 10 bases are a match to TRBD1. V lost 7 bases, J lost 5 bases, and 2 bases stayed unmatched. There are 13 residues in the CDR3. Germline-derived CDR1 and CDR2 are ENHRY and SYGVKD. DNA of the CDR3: TGTGCCATCACCGGGACAGGGGACAATGAGCAGTTCTTC. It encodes CAITGTGDNEQFF.